The rows below give T cell receptor beta chains drawn from one sample of a study of blood T cell repertoires in COVID-19. Some clones are missing from TCRdb's copy, which holds only in-frame ones; the method was immunoSEQ multiplex PCR. The sample gives a few hundred thousand clones, 70% to 90% of which show up once; 7.4% is in the top ten. Sequenced: PBMCs or T cells enriched from blood (not recorded which). These receptors were collected from a woman aged 35 to 49 with acute COVID-19. Each CDR3 is given with its conserved first and last residue.

v_call cdr3_aa
TRBV4-1 CASSQSLAGPLGTQYF
TRBV7-9 CASSPRTSGSTDTQYF
TRBV12-3/TRBV12-4 CASSLKGGTEAFF
TRBV13 CASSLQGGNSPLHF
TRBV6-2/TRBV6-3 CASSLISNQPQHF
TRBV19 CASSITGVEKLFF
TRBV5-1 CASSLAPGSGNTIYF
TRBV7-8 CASSSHRARGEKLFF
TRBV10-3 CAISDGGANYGYTF
TRBV7-2 CASSSVRNTDTQYF
TRBV3-1/TRBV3-2 CASSRRSGLSGFTGELFF
TRBV7-2 CASSLGLAGEAYEQYF
TRBV5-6 CASSLTGTGESEAFF
TRBV28 CASSLRQMNTEAFF